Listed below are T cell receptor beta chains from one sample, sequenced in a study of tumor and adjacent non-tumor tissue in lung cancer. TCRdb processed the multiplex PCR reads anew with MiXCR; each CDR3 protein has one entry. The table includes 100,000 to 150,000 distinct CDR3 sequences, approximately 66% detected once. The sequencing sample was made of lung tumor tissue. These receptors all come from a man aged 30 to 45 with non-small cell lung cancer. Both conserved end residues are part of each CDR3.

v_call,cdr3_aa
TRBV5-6,CASSLGGSGANVLTF
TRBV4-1,CASSQLTSWRSGEMFF
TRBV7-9,CASSPRGSGPQHF
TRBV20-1,CSADSWTGFDQFF
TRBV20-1,CSAIWYSSYNEQFF
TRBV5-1,CASSARGHESPLHF
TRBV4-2,CASSQPHAGLAGAKNTGELFF
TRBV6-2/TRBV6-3,CASNPDGGNYGYTF
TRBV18,CASSPGLAVETQYF
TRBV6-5,CASSLTTSYEQCF
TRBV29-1,CSVWSGPRDEQYF
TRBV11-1,CANSPSSQGTGELFF
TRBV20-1,CSALPTGGGTEAFF
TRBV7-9,CASSPFKSVVNTEAFF
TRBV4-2,CASSSTQTGNAEAFF
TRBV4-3,CASRQARGGQEAQYF
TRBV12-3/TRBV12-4,CVSRGLTATGELFF
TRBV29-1,CSIRGPPTETIF
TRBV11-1,CASNFRQGDGYTF
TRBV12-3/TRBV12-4,CASTLIGTERFEQYF
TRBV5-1,CASSPTRNEQFF
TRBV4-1,CASSQDLETYSNQPQHF
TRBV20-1,CSARKGLGAIYEQYF
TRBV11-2,CASGQGGNGYTF
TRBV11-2,CVSSLEQAGVGQSGYEQYF
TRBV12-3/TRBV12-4,CASSLEGLRDQSRHF
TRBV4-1,CASSQDTGSNQPQHF
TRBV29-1,CSVQTASGNTIYF
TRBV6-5,CASGLEGPYEQYF
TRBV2,CASSRQGSGVETQYF
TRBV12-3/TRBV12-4,CASRRTENSNQPQHF
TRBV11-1,CASSLGGGLGTEAFF
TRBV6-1,CVSSEALLGTVVNTEAFF
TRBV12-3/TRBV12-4,CVSRLGLPPYEQYF
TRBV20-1,CNAKVAKGANVLTF
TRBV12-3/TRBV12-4,CVTNRGTVGTDTQYF
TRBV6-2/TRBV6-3,CASSLPPGANVLTF
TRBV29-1,CSVMGVGGVNTEAFF
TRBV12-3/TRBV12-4,CTSSSWRSGGTSNEQFF
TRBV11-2,CVSKSFGGSSYNEQFF
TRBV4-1,CANSLDEIRQTYEQYF
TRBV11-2,CASSIQYTNTEASF
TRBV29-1,CSVGDPRGDYEQYF
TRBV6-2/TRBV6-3,CEVRGGATDTQYF
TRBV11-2,CARSYSVPSYNEQFF
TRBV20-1,CSAAPEETQYF
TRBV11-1,CASRLAVGSYEQYF
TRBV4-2,CASSQDLTDSYEQYF
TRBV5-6,CASSGHVEQFF
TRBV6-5,CASRPTGTGGYTF
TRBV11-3,CISSATPGNEQFF
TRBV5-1,CASSFDGGPYEQFF
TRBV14,CASRSTTSGEAHEQFF
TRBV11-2,CVSSLNRVQETQYF